This T cell receptor beta chain was recorded in a study of early T cells in non-severe SARS-CoV-2 infection. Study-level background: It was bulk RNA from unsorted whole blood that was sequenced, and the chains were unpaired. Study findings and constraints: VDJdb matches were skewed toward anti-spike CD8 T cell responses.

TCRdb redid the calling of the 5' RACE reads with MiXCR, one entry per CDR3 protein. The sample records about 42,000 distinct CDR3 sequences, around 7% being singletons. This clonotype occurred many times. Its antigen is not known. The material sequenced was whole blood. This TCR derives from an adult who was a healthcare worker with PCR-confirmed SARS-CoV-2 infection or an uninfected control (not recorded which).

The CDR3 DNA is TGTGCCAGCAGCCGGGTGAGGGCCGGGGAGCTGTTTTTT. It specifies CASSRVRAGELFF. This rearrangement joins TRBV27 to TRBJ2-2; weak D call: TRBD2 (5 bases). The germline V and J ends were trimmed by 6 bases and 6 bases, with 11 bases remaining between them. Per the germline V gene, CDR1 is MNHEY and CDR2 is SMNVEV (reference sequence). CDR3 length equals 13 residues.